This is a list of T cell receptor beta chains from one sample in a study of T cell responses to AZD1222 COVID-19 vaccine. Sequencing used immunoSEQ multiplex PCR; TCRdb keeps in-frame clones, though not all of them. The data show over 120,000 clones, 85% to 95% seen once. The specimen was peripheral blood, collected after recovery from COVID-19. The source of these receptors is an adult who had recovered from COVID-19. CDR3s include the opening cysteine and the closing phenylalanine or tryptophan. A D gene is named only where the DNA matches it firmly. Rows may omit the clone size; those that give it use once, few, many or a size class.

CDR3 length	V gene	D gene	J gene	clone size	CDR3 DNA	CDR3 protein
14	TRBV5-4	TRBD1	TRBJ2-7	.	TGTGCCAGCAGCGAAACCGGGACAGAGGGCGAGCAGTACTTC	CASSETGTEGEQYF
14	TRBV29-1	.	TRBJ2-3	.	TGCAGCGTCTCCCTAAAGGGAGTGCGGGATACGCAGTATTTT	CSVSLKGVRDTQYF
17	TRBV5-1	TRBD2	TRBJ2-5	.	TGCGCCAGCAGAACCGGACTAGCGGGAGAGCTCCAAGAGACCCAGTACTTC	CASRTGLAGELQETQYF
15	TRBV2	.	TRBJ2-3	.	TGTGCCAGCAGTGACCGGGCATATGGCACAGATACGCAGTATTTT	CASSDRAYGTDTQYF
14	TRBV5-4	.	TRBJ1-2	.	TGTGCCAGCAGCTCCCCCGGCTCATTCTATGGCTACACCTTC	CASSSPGSFYGYTF
15	TRBV7-9	TRBD2	TRBJ2-1	.	TGTGCCAGCAGCCCACCTAGCGGGAGGGTCCATGAGCAGTTCTTC	CASSPPSGRVHEQFF
15	TRBV7-2	.	TRBJ1-6	.	TGTGCCAGCAGCTTAGCAGGTACAGGGCCAGCACCCCTCCACTTT	CASSLAGTGPAPLHF
17	TRBV7-9	.	TRBJ2-1	.	TGTGCCAGCAGCTTAGGGGGTTGGGGGGACGGTGACAATGAGCAGTTCTTC	CASSLGGWGDGDNEQFF
16	TRBV28	.	TRBJ2-5	.	TGTGCCAGCAGTCCCGACGGGACAAAGTACCAAGAGACCCAGTACTTC	CASSPDGTKYQETQYF
13	TRBV27	.	TRBJ1-2	.	TGTGCCAGCAGTTCGTTAGGCGGTGATGGCTACACCTTC	CASSSLGGDGYTF
14	TRBV19	.	TRBJ1-2	.	TGTGCCAGTAGTATCCGTGCGGGCTTTGGTGGCTACACCTTC	CASSIRAGFGGYTF
15	TRBV5-1	TRBD2	TRBJ2-7	.	TGCGCCAGCAGCTGGACTAGCGAACTAACCTACGAGCAGTACTTC	CASSWTSELTYEQYF
14	TRBV18	TRBD1	TRBJ1-1	.	TGTGCCAGCTCACTGGGACAGGGGAACACTGAAGCTTTCTTT	CASSLGQGNTEAFF
19	TRBV29-1	.	TRBJ1-5	.	TGCAGCGTTGAATTGTTGGAGAAGAGGGGGGAGTATAGCAATCAGCCCCAGCATTTT	CSVELLEKRGEYSNQPQHF
15	TRBV11-2	TRBD1	TRBJ1-3	.	TGTGCCAGCAGCCTCGGACAGGCCTCTGGAAACACCATATATTTT	CASSLGQASGNTIYF
15	TRBV6-5	TRBD1	TRBJ2-5	.	TGTGCCAGCAGCACGGACAGGGGGCTTGGGGAGACCCAGTACTTC	CASSTDRGLGETQYF
14	TRBV27	TRBD2	TRBJ2-7	.	TGTGCCAGCATGAGGACTAGCGGGAGCCACGAGCAGTACTTC	CASMRTSGSHEQYF
12	TRBV11-2	.	TRBJ1-3	.	TGTGCCAGCAGCTTCTCTGGAAACACCATATATTTT	CASSFSGNTIYF
16	TRBV9	.	TRBJ2-3	.	TGTGCCAGCAGCGAGGGGGGCCTCTCGGATCAGCGTACGCAGTATTTT	CASSEGGLSDQRTQYF
19	TRBV7-3	TRBD2	TRBJ2-1	.	TGTGCCAGCAGCTCCAAGGGACTGACTAGCGGGAGAAGGGACAATGAGCAGTTCTTC	CASSSKGLTSGRRDNEQFF
13	TRBV28	.	TRBJ1-2	.	TGTGCCAGCAGTTCCGACAGGATCGGTGGCTACACCTTC	CASSSDRIGGYTF
14	TRBV7-8	.	TRBJ2-7	.	TGTGCCAGCAGCCGGCTATTGGCCTCCTACGAGCAGTACTTC	CASSRLLASYEQYF
14	TRBV2	TRBD1	TRBJ2-7	.	TGTGCCAGCAGTGAATGGGACAGGGACTACGAGCAGTACTTC	CASSEWDRDYEQYF
13	TRBV6-5	.	TRBJ1-2	.	TGTGCCAGCAGTTACTCACAGGGTGGCGGCTACACCTTC	CASSYSQGGGYTF
14	TRBV28	TRBD1	TRBJ1-3	.	TGTGCCAGCACCAGGGGGGGCTCTGGAAACACCATATATTTT	CASTRGGSGNTIYF
16	TRBV5-1	.	TRBJ2-7	.	TGCGCCAGCAGCTTGGCCGGCGGGACAGCTTTCTACGAGCAGTACTTC	CASSLAGGTAFYEQYF
11	TRBV28	.	TRBJ2-7	.	TGTGCCAGCAGTTCGGGGTACGAGCAGTACTTC	CASSSGYEQYF
13	TRBV11-3	.	TRBJ2-5	.	TGTGCCAGCAGCAGGGTGGGTCAAGAGACCCAGTACTTC	CASSRVGQETQYF
16	TRBV2	TRBD1	TRBJ1-3	.	TGTGCCAGCAGTGCTCAGACAGGGGGCGCAGGAAACACCATATATTTT	CASSAQTGGAGNTIYF
15	TRBV19	TRBD1	TRBJ1-4	few	TGTGCCAGTAGTCCCCGGACAGGGATGAATGAAAAACTGTTTTTT	CASSPRTGMNEKLFF
16	TRBV5-1	.	TRBJ1-6	.	TGCGCCAGCAGCTCGGCCGCCGGGACACATAATTCACCCCTCCACTTT	CASSSAAGTHNSPLHF
15	TRBV2	TRBD2	TRBJ2-7	.	TGTGCCAGCAGTTCTAGCGGGCCTCTACCCTACGAGCAGTACTTC	CASSSSGPLPYEQYF
13	TRBV12-3/TRBV12-4	.	TRBJ1-5	.	TGTGCCAGCAGGGACAGAGGAAATCAGCCCCAGCATTTT	CASRDRGNQPQHF
15	TRBV27	TRBD1	TRBJ2-1	.	TGTGCCAGCAGTTTCGGGACAGGGTTCCACAATGAGCAGTTCTTC	CASSFGTGFHNEQFF
11	TRBV6-5	TRBD1	TRBJ2-7	.	TGTGCCTCAGGGGGCTCGTACGAGCAGTACTTC	CASGGSYEQYF
17	TRBV9	TRBD2	TRBJ2-3	.	TGTGCCAGCAGCGTAGGACTAGCGGGAGGTAACACAGATACGCAGTATTTT	CASSVGLAGGNTDTQYF
15	TRBV11-2	TRBD2	TRBJ2-7	.	TGTGCCAGCAGCTTACTGGCGGGAGGGGGCTACGAGCAGTACTTC	CASSLLAGGGYEQYF
15	TRBV5-1	.	TRBJ2-2	.	TGCGCCAGCAGCTTCAGGGAAGTTGACACCGGGGAGCTGTTTTTT	CASSFREVDTGELFF
16	TRBV2	.	TRBJ1-2	.	TGTGCCAGCAGTGAAGTCTTGAGGACACGGGTCTATGGCTACACCTTC	CASSEVLRTRVYGYTF
15	TRBV18	.	TRBJ1-5	.	TGTGCCAGCTCACCCCGGCAGAATAGCAATCAGCCCCAGCATTTT	CASSPRQNSNQPQHF
14	TRBV18	TRBD1	TRBJ1-6	.	TGTGCCAGCTCACGGGACAGGGTCAATTCACCCCTCCACTTT	CASSRDRVNSPLHF
15	TRBV4-1	.	TRBJ1-6	.	TGCGCCAGCAGCCAAACAACAGGGTTGGATTCACCCCTCCACTTT	CASSQTTGLDSPLHF
16	TRBV28	.	TRBJ1-5	.	TGTGCCAGCAGACCCAATTTGGGGGGATCAAATCAGCCCCAGCATTTT	CASRPNLGGSNQPQHF